A single sample gave rise to the 14 T cell receptor beta chains below, sequenced in a study of blood T cell repertoires in COVID-19. TCRdb keeps only in-frame clones here, not all; method: immunoSEQ multiplex PCR. The sample contains around 84,000 clones, about 88% of which appear only once. The sample was peripheral blood. The source is a man older than 75 with active or convalescent COVID-19.

V gene TRBV27 combines with J gene TRBJ2-5, with D unclear. This CDR3 has 11 residues. V was clipped by 4 bases and J by 5 bases, with 5 bases between them. CDR1 and CDR2 (germline): MNHEY, SMNVEV (reference sequence). This chain's CDR3 is CASSSLETQYF. CDR3 nucleotide sequence: TGTGCCAGCAGTTCCCTGGAGACCCAGTACTTC.

The chain uses TRBV13 and TRBJ1-2, with 8 bases that match TRBD1. The CDR3 contains 14 residues. Germline CDR1 reads PRHDT; CDR2 reads FYEKMQ (reference sequence). The junction had 4 bases not matched to a gene; V was cut back by 5 bases and J by 2 bases. The CDR3 DNA is TGTGCCAGCAGCCCCGGACAGGGCAACTATGGCTACACCTTC. This translates into CASSPGQGNYGYTF.

The genes are TRBV21-1 and TRBJ2-1; the table assigns TRBD2, which was not confirmed against the DNA. TRBV21-1 is termed a pseudogene. This CDR3 has 16 amino acids. The CDR3 loop is CASSKVCLENGTEQFF. In nucleotides, the CDR3 is TGTGCCAGCAGCAAAGTGTGCCTAGAAAACGGCACCGAGCAGTTCTTC.

The rearrangement uses TRBV29-1 and TRBJ1-4, with a possible D match to TRBD1 (5 bases). Per germline, CDR1 SQVTM and CDR2 ANQGSEA. The CDR3 loop spans 13 amino acids. Trimming left V 7 bases short and J 7 bases short, with 16 bases between. The CDR3 is CSARSGGSEKLFF. CDR3 nucleotides: TGCAGCGCCAGATCGGGGGGATCTGAAAAACTGTTTTTT.

V and J are TRBV7-9 and TRBJ2-5, with 8 bases fitting TRBD2. Losses at the gene ends were 5 bases for V and 7 bases for J; bases not matched to a gene: 12. The CDR3 totals 15 residues. Germline V CDR1 and CDR2: SEHNR, FQNEAQ (reference sequence). Here the CDR3 reads CASSPSAGAIGTQYF. CDR3 nucleotides: TGTGCCAGCAGCCCATCAGCGGGGGCAATTGGGACCCAGTACTTC.

This chain uses TRBV3-1 (or the pseudogene TRBV3-2) with TRBJ2-5; D might be TRBD1 (5 bases). Germline-derived CDR1 and CDR2 are LGHDT and YNNKEL (reference sequence). V was clipped by 4 bases and J by 1 base, with 16 bases between them. The CDR3 totals 16 residues. CDR3 sequence reads: CASSRWQGFVQETQYF. DNA of the CDR3: TGTGCCAGCAGCCGTTGGCAGGGTTTTGTCCAAGAGACCCAGTACTTC.

The chain carries TRBV30 and TRBJ2-1, with a possible D match to TRBD2 (5 bases). Trimming removed 5 bases at V and 6 bases at J, with 17 bases between. This CDR3 contains 14 residues. CDR1 is GTSNPN, CDR2 SVGIG, per germline (reference sequence). CDR3 region: CAWGRAGGGNEQFF. CDR3 DNA sequence: TGTGCCTGGGGCCGCGCTGGAGGTGGCAATGAGCAGTTCTTC.

The chain couples TRBV7-9 to TRBJ1-2; the D gene is possibly TRBD1 (5 bases). This CDR3 has 13 residues. V was trimmed by 0 bases and J by 6 bases, leaving 8 bases between them. From germline, CDR1 is SEHNR and CDR2 FQNEAQ (reference sequence). CDR3 region: CASSLAGGNGYTF. CDR3 sequence (DNA): TGTGCCAGCAGCTTAGCCGGGGGAAATGGCTACACCTTC.

This chain connects TRBV24-1 to TRBJ2-1; 8 bases agree with TRBD2. Germline trimming cut 4 bases from V and 2 bases from J; bases unmatched to any gene: 6. Germline values: CDR1 KGHDR, CDR2 SFDVKD. This CDR3 is 16 amino acids long. CDR3 in amino acids: CATSDHSGITYNEQFF. The CDR3 DNA reads as TGTGCCACCAGTGACCATAGCGGGATCACCTACAATGAGCAGTTCTTC.

The genes are TRBV6-1 and TRBJ2-2; 7 bases are a match to TRBD2. V lost 2 bases and J lost 5; bases outside the gene matches: 5. The CDR3 is made up of 15 amino acids. CDR1 and CDR2 from the germline V gene are MNHNS and SASEGT. CDR3 coding DNA: TGTGCCAGCAGTGAACTATGGGGGGGGACCGGGGAGCTGTTTTTT. This translates into CASSELWGGTGELFF.

V and J are TRBV28 and TRBJ2-5; TRBD2 agrees at 11 bases. The CDR3 is 17 residues long. The junction had 7 bases not matched to a gene; V was cut back by 3 bases and J by 1 base. The germline gives CDR1 MDHEN, CDR2 SYDVKM. CDR3 region: CASSFLAGGRGQETQYF. The CDR3 DNA follows: TGTGCCAGCAGTTTCTTAGCGGGGGGGCGGGGCCAAGAGACCCAGTACTTC. Together with reference TRBV28 and TRBJ2-5, the CDR3 gives the full variable domain: DVKVTQSSRYLVKRTGEKVFLECVQDMDHENMFWYRQDPGLGLRLIYFSYDVKMKEKGDIPEGYSVSREKKERFSLILESASTNQTSMYLCASSFLAGGRGQETQYFGPGTRLLVL.

The rearrangement links TRBV7-9 to TRBJ1-2; no clear D gene. CDR3 length: 13 residues. The germline V gene encodes CDR1 SEHNR and CDR2 FQNEAQ (reference sequence). V lost 7 bases to trimming and J lost 6 bases, with 15 bases between them. DNA for the CDR3: TGTGCCAGCACCCCCAGTCGCCGTCATGGCTACACCTTC. It encodes CASTPSRRHGYTF.

V usage is TRBV27 and J usage is TRBJ1-1; TRBD1 matches at 7 bases. Germline CDR1 and CDR2: MNHEY and SMNVEV (reference sequence). The trim removed 3 bases at V and 1 base at J, leaving 8 bases unmatched. The CDR3 is 16 residues long. Here the CDR3 DNA reads TGTGCCAGCAGTTTGGCAGGGGGGACTTCGAACACTGAAGCTTTCTTT. This gives the protein CASSLAGGTSNTEAFF.

This clone appeared once. This sequence joins TRBV28 and TRBJ2-1, with D perhaps TRBD1 (6 bases). Germline CDR1 reads MDHEN; CDR2 reads SYDVKM. The CDR3 contains 14 residues. The germline V and J ends were trimmed by 5 bases and 6 bases, with 14 bases remaining between them. The CDR3 is CASSRLDRINEQFF. For the CDR3, the DNA is TGTGCCAGCAGTCGCCTCGACAGGATCAATGAGCAGTTCTTC.